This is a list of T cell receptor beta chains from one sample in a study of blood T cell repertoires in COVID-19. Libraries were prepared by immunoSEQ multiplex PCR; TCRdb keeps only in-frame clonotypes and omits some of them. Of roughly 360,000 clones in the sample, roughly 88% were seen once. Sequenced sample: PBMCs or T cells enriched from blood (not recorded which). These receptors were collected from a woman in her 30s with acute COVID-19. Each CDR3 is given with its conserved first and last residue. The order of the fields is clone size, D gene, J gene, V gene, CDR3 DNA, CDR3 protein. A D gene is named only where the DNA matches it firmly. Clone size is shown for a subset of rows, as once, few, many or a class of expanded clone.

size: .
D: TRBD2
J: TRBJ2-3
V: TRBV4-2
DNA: TGTGCCAGCAGAGACACTAGCGGGGGGGAAACAGATACGCAGTATTTT
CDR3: CASRDTSGGETDTQYF

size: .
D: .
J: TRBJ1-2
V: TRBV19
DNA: TGTGCCAGTTACAGGGATTATGGCTACACCTTC
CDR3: CASYRDYGYTF

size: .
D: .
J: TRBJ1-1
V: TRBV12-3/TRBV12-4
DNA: TGTGCCAGCAGTCCTACAGGGAGCACTGAAGCTTTCTTT
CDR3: CASSPTGSTEAFF

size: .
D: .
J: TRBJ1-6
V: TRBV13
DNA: TGTGCCAGCAGCTTACATCAGGGCCTGGATTCACCCCTCCACTTT
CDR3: CASSLHQGLDSPLHF

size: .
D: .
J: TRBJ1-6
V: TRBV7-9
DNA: TGTGCCAGCAGCTCCGCGACAGTTTGGGCCCTCCACTTT
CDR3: CASSSATVWALHF

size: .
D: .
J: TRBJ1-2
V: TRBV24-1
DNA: TGTGCCACCAGTGATTCCGGAGTCCCGTTGAGGGGCTACACCTTC
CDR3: CATSDSGVPLRGYTF

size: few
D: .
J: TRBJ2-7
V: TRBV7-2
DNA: TGTGCCAGCAGCTTAAGAGGGGGCTCCTACGAGCAGTACTTC
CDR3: CASSLRGGSYEQYF

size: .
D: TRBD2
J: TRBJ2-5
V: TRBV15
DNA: TGTGCCACCAGCCTTGGAACTAGCGGGGCACAAGAGACCCAGTACTTC
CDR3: CATSLGTSGAQETQYF

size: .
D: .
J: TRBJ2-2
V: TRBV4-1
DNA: TGCGCCAGCAGCCAAGTTACATACACCGGGGAGCTGTTTTTT
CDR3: CASSQVTYTGELFF

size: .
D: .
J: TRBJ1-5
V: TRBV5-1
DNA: TGCGCCAGCAGCTTAGAAGGGGCTGTCAATCAGCCCCAGCATTTT
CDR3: CASSLEGAVNQPQHF

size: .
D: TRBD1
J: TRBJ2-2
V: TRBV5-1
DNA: TGCGCCAGCAGCCAGCTACAGGGGGACGGCGGGGAGCTGTTTTTT
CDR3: CASSQLQGDGGELFF

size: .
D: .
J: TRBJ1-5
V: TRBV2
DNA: TGTGCCAGCAGTGAAAACCAGGGGCCCAATCAGCCCCAGCATTTT
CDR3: CASSENQGPNQPQHF

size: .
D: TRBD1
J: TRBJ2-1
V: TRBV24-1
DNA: TGTGCCACCAGTGACCGGACAGGGGACTTTTACAATGAGCAGTTCTTC
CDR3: CATSDRTGDFYNEQFF

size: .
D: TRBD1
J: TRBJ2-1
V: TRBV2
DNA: TGTGCCAGCAGGGCCCTGGGGACAGGGGGCGGGAATGAGCAGTTCTTC
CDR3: CASRALGTGGGNEQFF

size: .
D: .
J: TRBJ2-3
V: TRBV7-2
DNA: TGTGCCAGCAGCTTAGGTAGCCGGAACACAGATACGCAGTATTTT
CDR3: CASSLGSRNTDTQYF

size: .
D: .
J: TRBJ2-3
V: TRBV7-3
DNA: TGTGCCAGCAGCTTAATAGCTCCCCCGGATACGCAGTATTTT
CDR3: CASSLIAPPDTQYF

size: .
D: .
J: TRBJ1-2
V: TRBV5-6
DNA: TGTGCCAGCAGCTTGGCCCAGTTTTTAGGCTACACCTTC
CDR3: CASSLAQFLGYTF

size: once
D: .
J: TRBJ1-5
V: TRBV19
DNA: TGTGCCAGTAGTCCCGGGGGGGGTTGGGGTCAGCCCCAGCATTTT
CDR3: CASSPGGGWGQPQHF

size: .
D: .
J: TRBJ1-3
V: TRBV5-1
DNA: TGCGCCAGCAGCCCGTTTGAGGCCAGCTCTGGAAACACCATATATTTT
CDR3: CASSPFEASSGNTIYF

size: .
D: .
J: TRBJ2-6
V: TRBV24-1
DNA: TGTGCCACCAGTGGAATCAGGGGCCCTGGGGCCAACGTCCTGACTTTC
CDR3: CATSGIRGPGANVLTF

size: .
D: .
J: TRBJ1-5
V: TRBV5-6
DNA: TGTGCCAGCAGCCTGACAGGTAGCAATCAGCCCCAGCATTTT
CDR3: CASSLTGSNQPQHF